The next 14 T cell receptor beta chains were all read from a single sample in a study of blood T cell repertoires in COVID-19. Method: immunoSEQ multiplex PCR; TCRdb's copy keeps in-frame clones and lacks some. The table records approximately 85,000 clones, 85% to 95% of them present only once. Sequenced: peripheral blood. The receptors were gathered from a woman aged 55-75 years with active COVID-19.

CDR3 DNA sequence: TGTGCCAGCAGCTTAAGGGCCAGGGGGCGAAATTCACCCCTCCACTTT. It translates to CASSLRARGRNSPLHF. V usage is TRBV7-4 and J usage is TRBJ1-6; 8 nucleotides line up with TRBD1. Germline V gives CDR1 SGHVT, CDR2 SQSDAQ. Trimming at V came to 2 bases and at J to 7 bases, leaving 7 bases not matched to a gene. The CDR3 consists of 16 residues.

This chain links TRBV7-2 with TRBJ2-4; 7 positions match TRBD2. This CDR3 has 15 residues. V lost 3 bases to trimming and J lost 0 bases; unmatched junction nucleotides: 2. CDR1 and CDR2 (germline): SGHTA, FQGNSA. The CDR3 reads CASSLGGIAKNIQYF. The DNA for the CDR3 is TGTGCCAGCAGCTTGGGGGGGATAGCCAAAAACATTCAGTACTTC.

V is TRBV2 and J is TRBJ2-6; 10 bases align to TRBD1. The CDR3 contains 16 residues. Germline lookup yields CDR1 SNHLY and CDR2 FYNNEI. V shed 10 bases, J shed 3 bases, and the junction held 9 bases outside the gene matches. The CDR3 bases are TGTGCCACCTCCGGGACAGGGGTGGTTGGGGCCAACGTCCTGACTTTC. It yields the protein CATSGTGVVGANVLTF.

The rearrangement links TRBV7-6 to TRBJ2-7; 11 bases fit TRBD2. The germline V gene encodes CDR1 SGHVS and CDR2 FNYEAQ. V shed 3 bases, J shed 3 bases, and the junction held 10 bases outside the gene matches. There are 17 residues in the CDR3. This CDR3 reads CASSFYPSGRFYYEQYF. DNA for the CDR3: TGTGCCAGCAGCTTCTACCCTAGCGGGAGGTTTTACTACGAGCAGTACTTC.

The chain carries TRBV6-6 and TRBJ2-3; 7 positions match TRBD2. This CDR3 comprises 15 residues. Trimming took 5 bases from V and 3 from J; bases not matched to a gene: 8. Germline V gene data show CDR1 as MNHNY and CDR2 as SVGAGI (reference sequence). Here the CDR3 reads CASSPGTIVTDTQYF. The CDR3 region has the DNA TGTGCCAGCAGTCCGGGGACTATCGTAACAGATACGCAGTATTTT.

The genes are TRBV5-4 and TRBJ2-6, with TRBD2 identical over 11 bases. The CDR3 spans 18 residues. With V trimmed by 0 bases and J by 7 bases, 9 bases remained unmatched. Germline values: CDR1 SGHNT, CDR2 YYREEE (reference sequence). CDR3 coding DNA: TGTGCCAGCAGCTTGGGTAGCGGGGGGGTCACAGGCGCCAACGTCCTGACTTTC. It encodes CASSLGSGGVTGANVLTF.

The V call is TRBV6-5, the J call TRBJ1-2; perhaps TRBD1 as D (6 bases). The V end lost 6 bases, the J end lost 3 bases, and 11 bases lay between the germline ends. The CDR3 has 13 amino acids. Germline V gene sequence: CDR1 MNHEY, CDR2 SVGAGI. For the CDR3, the DNA is TGTGCCAGCAGCGCAGGGGCGGACTATGGCTACACCTTC. It translates to CASSAGADYGYTF.

The rearrangement uses TRBV11-2 and TRBJ2-2; 7 bases fit TRBD1. The junction had 9 bases not matched to a gene; V was cut back by 5 bases and J by 6 bases. Per germline, CDR1 SGHAT and CDR2 FQNNGV. This CDR3 is built from 15 residues. The CDR3 nucleotides read TGTGCCAGCAGCCCACCGGGACAGCTCTCCGGGGAGCTGTTTTTT. Encoded protein: CASSPPGQLSGELFF.

The CDR3 sequence is CSVVPGTVNTEAFF. The CDR3 DNA follows: TGCAGCGTTGTTCCCGGGACAGTGAACACTGAAGCTTTCTTT. The genes are TRBV29-1 and TRBJ1-1; 7 bases are shared with TRBD1. This CDR3 has 14 amino acids. Germline assignment: CDR1 SQVTM and CDR2 ANQGSEA. V was pared by 4 bases and J by 0 bases, with 5 bases of the junction left unmatched. Full variable domain (outside the CDR3, taken from reference TRBV29-1 and TRBJ1-1): SAVISQKPSRDICQRGTSLTIQCQVDSQVTMMFWYRQQPGQSLTLIATANQGSEATYESGFVIDKFPISRPNLTFSTLTVSNMSPEDSSIYLCSVVPGTVNTEAFFGQGTRLTVV.

This rearrangement joins TRBV6-5 to TRBJ1-1; TRBD1 agrees at 7 bases. The CDR3 contains 14 residues. Germline CDR1 is MNHEY and CDR2 is SVGAGI. V shed 6 bases, J shed 11 bases, and the junction held 15 bases outside the gene matches. CDR3 protein: CASRRLDRVVDAFF. For the CDR3, the DNA is TGTGCCAGCAGGAGACTTGACAGGGTAGTGGATGCTTTCTTT.

The V call is TRBV30, the J call TRBJ1-4; D not certain. The CDR3 spans 13 residues. The germline V and J ends were trimmed by 8 bases and 0 bases, with 10 bases remaining between them. The germline V gene has CDR1 GTSNPN and CDR2 SVGIG (reference sequence). CDR3 sequence: CATGRSTNEKLFF. DNA of the CDR3: TGTGCCACGGGGAGGTCAACTAATGAAAAACTGTTTTTT.

The V call is TRBV5-4, the J call TRBJ2-7; a possible D gene is TRBD1 (6 bases). The CDR3 sequence is 13 residues long. The germline V gene has CDR1 SGHNT and CDR2 YYREEE (reference sequence). V gave up 4 bases and J gave up 2 bases, with 10 bases separating them. CDR3 bases: TGTGCCAGCAGCCTACAGGGTGCCTACGAGCAGTACTTC. This codes for CASSLQGAYEQYF.

This chain joins TRBV25-1 and TRBJ2-5; 11 bases line up with TRBD1. The J segment lost 4 bases and the V segment lost 7 bases, leaving 11 bases of the junction unmatched. The CDR3 has 16 amino acids. CDR1 and CDR2 from the germline V gene are MGHDK and SYGVNS. CDR3 in amino acids: CASKDLGTGGSETQYF. The CDR3 region has the DNA TGTGCCAGCAAGGACCTCGGGACAGGGGGTTCAGAGACCCAGTACTTC.

V and J are TRBV2 and TRBJ2-2; weak D call: TRBD2 (6 bases). The germline V and J ends were trimmed by 6 bases and 0 bases, with 11 bases remaining between them. Germline V gene lookup returns CDR1 SNHLY and CDR2 FYNNEI. The CDR3 loop spans 15 amino acids. This chain's CDR3 is CASRAGPTNTGELFF. As DNA, the CDR3 is TGTGCCAGCAGGGCGGGGCCGACGAACACCGGGGAGCTGTTTTTT.